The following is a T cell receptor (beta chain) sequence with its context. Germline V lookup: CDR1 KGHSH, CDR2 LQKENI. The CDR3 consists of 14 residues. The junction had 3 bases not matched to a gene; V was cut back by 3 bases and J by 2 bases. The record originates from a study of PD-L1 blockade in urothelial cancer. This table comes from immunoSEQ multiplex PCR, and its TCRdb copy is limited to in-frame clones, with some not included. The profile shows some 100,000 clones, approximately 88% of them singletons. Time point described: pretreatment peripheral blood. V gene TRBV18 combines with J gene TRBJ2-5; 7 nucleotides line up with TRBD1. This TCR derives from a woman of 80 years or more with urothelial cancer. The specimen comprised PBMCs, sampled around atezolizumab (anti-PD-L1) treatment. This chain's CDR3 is CASSPRQGQETQYF. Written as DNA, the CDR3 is TGTGCCAGCTCACCCCGACAGGGACAAGAGACCCAGTACTTC.